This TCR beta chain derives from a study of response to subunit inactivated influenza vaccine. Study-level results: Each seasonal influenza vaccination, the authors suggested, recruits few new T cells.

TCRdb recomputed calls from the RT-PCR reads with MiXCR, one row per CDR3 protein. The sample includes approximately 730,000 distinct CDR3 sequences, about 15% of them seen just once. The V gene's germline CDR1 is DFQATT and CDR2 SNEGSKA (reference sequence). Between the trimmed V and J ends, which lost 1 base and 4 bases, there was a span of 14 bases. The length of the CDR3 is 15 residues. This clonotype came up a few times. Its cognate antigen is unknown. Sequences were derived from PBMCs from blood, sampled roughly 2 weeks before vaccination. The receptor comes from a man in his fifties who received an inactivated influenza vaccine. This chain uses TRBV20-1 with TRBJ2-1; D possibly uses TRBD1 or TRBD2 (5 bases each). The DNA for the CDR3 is TGCAGTGCTAGAGTAGGGCAGGGACGATACAATGAGCAGTTCTTC. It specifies CSARVGQGRYNEQFF.